These 5 T cell receptor beta chains originate from one sample sequenced in a study of T cell responses to AZD1222 COVID-19 vaccine. Some clones are missing from TCRdb's copy, which holds only in-frame ones; the method was immunoSEQ multiplex PCR. Of around 100,000 clones in the sample, roughly 87% were seen once. The material sequenced was peripheral blood, taken 28 days after the second AZD1222 dose. The receptors come from an adult who received the AZD1222 COVID-19 vaccine.

The V gene is TRBV7-9, the J gene TRBJ2-7; D is undetermined. Germline V lookup: CDR1 SEHNR, CDR2 FQNEAQ (reference sequence). The CDR3 is 12 residues long. The germline V and J ends were trimmed by 3 bases and 7 bases, with 10 bases remaining between them. For the CDR3, the DNA is TGTGCCAGCAGCTTTGATGGCTATGAGCAGTACTTC. It specifies CASSFDGYEQYF.

The chain is built from TRBV18 and TRBJ2-5; the D is unclear. Germline V gene data show CDR1 as KGHSH and CDR2 as LQKENI. The CDR3 totals 13 residues. Trimming removed 0 bases at V and 5 bases at J, with 7 bases between. This chain's CDR3 is CASSPPTRETQYF. As DNA, the CDR3 is TGTGCCAGCTCACCACCGACTCGGGAGACCCAGTACTTC.

V is TRBV5-4 and J is TRBJ2-5, with 9 bases aligning to TRBD1. The CDR3 loop spans 16 amino acids. CDR1 SGHNT and CDR2 YYREEE come from the germline V gene (reference sequence). The V and J ends lost 3 bases and 2 bases, in that order; junction bases with no gene match: 8. CDR3 bases: TGTGCCAGCAGCTCCAACAGGGGGCTGGGACAAGAGACCCAGTACTTC. Translating it yields CASSSNRGLGQETQYF.

CDR3 sequence (DNA): TGCGCCAGCAGTGAGTACCAGCCGGCACTAGGCGATAATTCACCCCTCCACTTT. This codes for CASSEYQPALGDNSPLHF. The chain couples TRBV10-1 to TRBJ1-6; D unresolved. The CDR3 length is 18 residues. V dropped 1 base and J dropped 5 bases, with 18 bases sitting between them. CDR1 WNHNN and CDR2 SYGVQD come from the germline V gene (reference sequence).

Only one count was recorded for this clone. The chain has TRBV15 and TRBJ2-5; D ambiguous. There are 13 residues in the CDR3. V was cut by 0 bases and J by 7 bases, with 9 bases left in between. Looked up from germline, CDR1 is LNHNV and CDR2 is YYDKDF (reference sequence). CDR3 coding DNA: TGTGCCACCAGCAGAGACCTCTCGAGGACCCAGTACTTC. It is translated as CATSRDLSRTQYF.